Presented here are 16 T cell receptor beta chains from one specimen sequenced in a study of T cells expressing NK-cell markers. TCRdb derives one entry per CDR3 protein from the 5' RACE reads, leaving out DNA. This sample's clone table lists 440,000 or so distinct CDR3 sequences. Sequenced input: blood T cells: a sorted CD56 or NKG2C T cell subset, CD4+ or CD8+ T cells, or bulk PBMC T cells (not recorded which). The receptors shown here come from a woman aged 18 to 75 in good health.

V is TRBV20-1 and J is TRBJ1-2; TCRdb returns TRBD1, unconfirmable since there is no DNA. The CDR3 spans 11 residues. Germline V gene lookup returns CDR1 DFQATT and CDR2 SNEGSKA (reference sequence). CDR3 sequence: CSARDRGGYTF.

V and J are TRBV9 and TRBJ2-3; the TCRdb call, TRBD1, lacks DNA for checking. Germline CDR1 SGDLS, CDR2 YYNGEE. The CDR3 length is 16 residues. CDR3 loop: CASSVGGQANTDTQYF.

The V call is TRBV28, the J call TRBJ1-5; lacking DNA, the TRBD1 call made by TCRdb goes unchecked. This CDR3 region has 15 residues. Germline V lookup: CDR1 MDHEN, CDR2 SYDVKM. The CDR3: CASRIGDRDPLPQHF.

The V call is TRBV2, the J call TRBJ2-1; TCRdb picks TRBD1, but there is no DNA to check that call. Germline CDR1 reads SNHLY; CDR2 reads FYNNEI. The CDR3 is 15 residues long. This CDR3 is CASRGGTGSYNEQFF.

CDR3 protein: CSVDQGYEKLFF. The gene calls are TRBV29-1 and TRBJ1-4; the D call of TRBD1 rests on TCRdb alone, since no DNA is present to check it. CDR1 SQVTM and CDR2 ANQGSEA come from the germline V gene. The CDR3 runs to 12 residues. Together with reference TRBV29-1 and TRBJ1-4, the CDR3 gives the full variable domain: SAVISQKPSRDICQRGTSLTIQCQVDSQVTMMFWYRQQPGQSLTLIATANQGSEATYESGFVIDKFPISRPNLTFSTLTVSNMSPEDSSIYLCSVDQGYEKLFFGSGTQLSVL.

This rearrangement joins TRBV27 to TRBJ2-5; lacking DNA, the TRBD2 call made by TCRdb goes unchecked. This CDR3 region has 16 residues. The V gene's germline CDR1 is MNHEY and CDR2 SMNVEV (reference sequence). The CDR3 loop is CASKRLAGETEETQYF.

The CDR3 sequence: CATSPEDRGGNQPQHF. This sequence joins TRBV15 and TRBJ1-5; the TCRdb call, TRBD1, lacks DNA for checking. Germline V gene lookup returns CDR1 LNHNV and CDR2 YYDKDF (reference sequence). CDR3 length: 16 amino acids.

This rearrangement joins TRBV20-1 to TRBJ2-7. CDR1 and CDR2 from the germline V gene are DFQATT and SNEGSKA (reference sequence). CDR3 length equals 15 residues. CDR3 region: CSARDAGSEYYEQYF.

V gene TRBV12-3 or TRBV12-4 combines with J gene TRBJ2-6. This CDR3 is 15 amino acids long. CDR3 loop: CASSTTGRTANVLTF.

This sequence joins TRBV7-2 and TRBJ1-1; the TCRdb call, TRBD1, lacks DNA for checking. Per germline, CDR1 SGHTA and CDR2 FQGNSA. This CDR3 is 16 amino acids long. The CDR3 region is CASSLAAGPMNTEAFF.

V is TRBV20-1 and J is TRBJ1-2; TCRdb lists TRBD1, though no DNA is available to test this call. Per the germline V gene, CDR1 is DFQATT and CDR2 is SNEGSKA (reference sequence). The length of the CDR3 is 12 residues. The CDR3 loop is CSAGGHLGGYTF.

The gene calls are TRBV12-3 or TRBV12-4 and TRBJ1-5. This CDR3 is built from 11 residues. The CDR3 sequence is CASTISQPQHF.

The chain combines TRBV7-2 with TRBJ1-1; checking the TCRdb D call of TRBD1 is not possible without DNA. Per the germline V gene, CDR1 is SGHTA and CDR2 is FQGNSA. This CDR3 contains 15 residues. The CDR3 sequence: CASSARERGNTEAFF.

This chain connects TRBV12-3 or TRBV12-4 to TRBJ2-1; as DNA is missing, the TRBD1 call by TCRdb cannot be tested. The CDR3 has 15 amino acids. The CDR3 loop is CASSPFTRPDNEQFF.

The chain links TRBV19 to TRBJ1-1; TCRdb names TRBD1, which stays unverified in the absence of DNA. Germline CDR1 is LNHDA and CDR2 is SQIVND (reference sequence). The CDR3 is 12 residues long. The CDR3 loop reads CASSMGAGSAFF. The full variable domain, in which reference TRBV19 and TRBJ1-1 provide the parts outside the CDR3, is DGGITQSPKYLFRKEGQNVTLSCEQNLNHDAMYWYRQDPGQGLRLIYYSQIVNDFQKGDIAEGYSVSREKKESFPLTVTSAQKNPTAFYLCASSMGAGSAFFGQGTRLTVV.

The chain recombines TRBV29-1 with TRBJ1-2. Germline V gene data show CDR1 as SQVTM and CDR2 as ANQGSEA. The CDR3 has 16 amino acids. CDR3 amino acids: CSVYGEGRSWFSGYTF.